Following are 17 T cell receptor beta chains from one sample sequenced in a study of blood T cell repertoires in COVID-19. Profiled with immunoSEQ multiplex PCR; TCRdb holds only in-frame clones, not every one. The repertoire holds 130,000 to 150,000 clones, with approximately 86% as singletons. The sample comprised PBMCs or T cells enriched from blood (not recorded which). These receptors were obtained from a woman aged 40 to 55 who had been exposed to COVID-19.

The chain recombines TRBV12-5 with TRBJ1-5; the D gene is possibly TRBD1 (5 bases). The CDR3 length is 17 residues. Germline V gives CDR1 LGHNT, CDR2 FRNRAP. V shed 0 bases and J shed 2 bases, with 14 bases lying between them. The CDR3 region has the DNA TGTGCTAGTGGTTTGGTATTGGGAGGGACTGGCAATCAGCCCCAGCATTTT. Translated, it gives CASGLVLGGTGNQPQHF.

The CDR3 bases are TGTGCCAGCAGTTTAATGAGCTCACCCCTCCACTTT. Its translation is CASSLMSSPLHF. V gene TRBV28 combines with J gene TRBJ1-6; D gene uncertain. The germline V gene encodes CDR1 MDHEN and CDR2 SYDVKM. V shed 2 bases and J shed 10 bases, with 6 bases lying between them. CDR3 length: 12 amino acids.

The rearrangement uses TRBV5-1 and TRBJ2-1, with a possible D match to TRBD2 (5 bases). Germline-derived CDR1 and CDR2 are SGHRS and YFSETQ. The CDR3 spans 15 residues. Trimming cost V 5 bases and J 0 bases, with 12 bases left between them. In DNA form, the CDR3 reads TGCGCCAGCAGTCCTAGACTACACTCCTACAATGAGCAGTTCTTC. Protein sequence: CASSPRLHSYNEQFF.

This clone was seen once. The rearrangement joins TRBV12-3 or TRBV12-4 to TRBJ1-2; weak D call: TRBD1 (6 bases). CDR3 size: 13 residues. Trimming stripped 6 bases from V and 2 bases from J, with 10 bases between. The CDR3 DNA is TGTGCCAGCAGCCGAACAGGGAACTATGGCTACACCTTC. It translates to CASSRTGNYGYTF.

This chain uses TRBV6-2 or TRBV6-3 with TRBJ1-2; D is undetermined. Looked up from germline, CDR1 is MNHEY and CDR2 is SVGEGT. The CDR3 is 14 residues long. V dropped 6 bases and J dropped 1 base, with 12 bases sitting between them. The CDR3 coding sequence is TGTGCCAGCAGCCCATTGAGCGTTAACTATGGCTACACCTTC. Protein sequence: CASSPLSVNYGYTF.

The chain combines TRBV29-1 with TRBJ1-4, with D perhaps matching TRBD1 (5 bases). Germline CDR1 SQVTM, CDR2 ANQGSEA. The V end was cut by 1 base, the J end by 8 bases, with 14 bases between. The CDR3 is made up of 14 amino acids. The CDR3 region is CSVEGTGPKEKLFF. The CDR3 DNA sequence: TGCAGCGTTGAAGGAACAGGTCCAAAGGAAAAACTGTTTTTT.

This chain uses TRBV7-9 with TRBJ1-1, with D perhaps matching TRBD1 (6 bases). Germline CDR1 reads SEHNR; CDR2 reads FQNEAQ (reference sequence). The CDR3 spans 14 residues. V dropped 3 bases and J dropped 5 bases, with 13 bases sitting between them. This chain's CDR3 is CASSFATGLTEAFF. CDR3 bases: TGTGCCAGCAGCTTCGCTACAGGGTTGACTGAAGCTTTCTTT.

This clone was picked up a small number of times. This chain uses TRBV3-1 (or the pseudogene TRBV3-2) with TRBJ1-5, with 8 bases matching TRBD1. The ends lost 3 bases at V and 2 bases at J; junction bases unmatched: 6. The CDR3 covers 16 residues. Germline V lookup: CDR1 LGHDT, CDR2 YNNKEL (reference sequence). CDR3 protein: CASSHSGGGGNQPQHF. DNA of the CDR3: TGTGCCAGCAGCCATTCAGGGGGCGGGGGCAATCAGCCCCAGCATTTT.

V is TRBV6-1 and J is TRBJ2-5, with 7 positions matching TRBD1. Germline V gives CDR1 MNHNS, CDR2 SASEGT. J gave up 3 bases and V 4 bases, and 8 bases lay outside the gene matches. This CDR3 is 15 amino acids long. CDR3 sequence: CASSVQGQQKETQYF. The CDR3 DNA follows: TGTGCCAGCAGTGTACAGGGACAGCAAAAAGAGACCCAGTACTTC.

J is TRBJ1-5 and V is TRBV6-5; tentatively, D is TRBD1 (5 bases). V lost 7 bases and J lost 1, with 14 bases in between. Germline V gene data show CDR1 as MNHEY and CDR2 as SVGAGI. The CDR3 consists of 15 residues. CDR3 in DNA: TGTGCCAGCACCCTTAGGGGCGGAAGCAATCAGCCCCAGCATTTT. Translated: CASTLRGGSNQPQHF.

The CDR3 region is CASSSGQGLWSAEQFF. The CDR3, as DNA: TGTGCCAGCAGTTCCGGACAGGGACTTTGGAGTGCGGAGCAGTTCTTC. The rearrangement joins TRBV27 to TRBJ2-1; TRBD1 agrees at 8 bases. CDR3 length equals 16 residues. V lost 4 bases, J lost 10 bases, and 15 bases stayed unmatched. Germline-derived CDR1 and CDR2 are MNHEY and SMNVEV (reference sequence).

J is TRBJ1-3 and V is TRBV10-2; 7 bases fit TRBD1. The V and J ends lost 3 bases and 4 bases, in that order; junction bases with no gene match: 6. The CDR3 consists of 15 residues. The germline V gene has CDR1 WSHSY and CDR2 SAAADI. The CDR3 protein is CASSEDRVGGNTIYF. In nucleotides, the CDR3 is TGCGCCAGCAGTGAAGACAGGGTGGGGGGAAACACCATATATTTT.

CDR3 coding DNA: TGCGCCAGCAGTCAGGACACCTACACCGGGGAGCTGTTTTTT. Its translation is CASSQDTYTGELFF. V is TRBV10-1 and J is TRBJ2-2, with D possibly TRBD1 on 5 matching bases. Germline loops: CDR1 WNHNN, CDR2 SYGVQD (reference sequence). V was pared by 5 bases and J by 3 bases, with 10 bases between. There are 14 residues in the CDR3.

The DNA of the CDR3 is TGTGCCAGCAGCCAAGATCAGGGGGGATTTTTCTCGGAAAAACTGTTTTTT. This sequence encodes CASSQDQGGFFSEKLFF. V is TRBV3-1 (or the pseudogene TRBV3-2) and J is TRBJ1-4; 7 bases are a match to TRBD1. CDR1 and CDR2 (germline): LGHDT, YNNKEL (reference sequence). J was trimmed by 8 bases and V by 0 bases; bases with no gene match: 12. This CDR3 is 17 amino acids long.

V usage is TRBV3-1 (or the pseudogene TRBV3-2) and J usage is TRBJ2-3; TRBD2 matches at 11 bases. Germline V CDR1 and CDR2: LGHDT, YNNKEL (reference sequence). V lost 4 bases to trimming and J lost 5 bases; unmatched junction nucleotides: 8. The CDR3 is made up of 16 amino acids. In DNA, the CDR3 is TGTGCCAGCAGCCGGGGTAGCGGGGGGGCCAGAGATACGCAGTATTTT. The encoded protein is CASSRGSGGARDTQYF.

The CDR3 loop is CASSTQGADEQYF. CDR3 sequence (DNA): TGTGCCAGTAGTACTCAGGGGGCAGACGAGCAGTACTTC. J is TRBJ2-7 and V is TRBV19; 8 bases map to TRBD1. CDR3 length: 13 residues. Germline-derived CDR1 and CDR2 are LNHDA and SQIVND (reference sequence). J was trimmed by 5 bases and V by 4 bases; bases with no gene match: 4.

CDR3 amino acids: CASSQAIAPHNEQFF. The CDR3 DNA sequence: TGCGCCAGCAGCCAAGCTATAGCGCCCCACAATGAGCAGTTCTTC. The V gene is TRBV4-3, the J gene TRBJ2-1; tentative D call: TRBD2 (5 bases). Trimming stripped 1 base from V and 5 bases from J, with 12 bases between. Looked up from germline, CDR1 is LGHNA and CDR2 is YSLEER. This CDR3 contains 15 residues.